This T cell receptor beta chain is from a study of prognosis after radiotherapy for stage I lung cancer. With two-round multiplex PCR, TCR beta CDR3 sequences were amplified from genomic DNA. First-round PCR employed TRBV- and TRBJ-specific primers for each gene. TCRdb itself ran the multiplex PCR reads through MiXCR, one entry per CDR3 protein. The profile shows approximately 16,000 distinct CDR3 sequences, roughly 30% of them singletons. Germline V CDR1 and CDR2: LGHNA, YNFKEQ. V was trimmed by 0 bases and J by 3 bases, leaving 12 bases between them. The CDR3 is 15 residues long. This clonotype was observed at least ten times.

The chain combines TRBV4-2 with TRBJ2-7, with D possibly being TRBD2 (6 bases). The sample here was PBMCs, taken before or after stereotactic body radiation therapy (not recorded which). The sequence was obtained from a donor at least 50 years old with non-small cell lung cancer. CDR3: CASSQDGGSYYEQYF. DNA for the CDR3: TGTGCCAGCAGCCAAGATGGGGGGAGCTACTACGAGCAGTACTTC.